Shown below are 5 T cell receptor beta chains from a single sample sequenced in a study of blood T cell repertoires in COVID-19. Repertoires were generated with immunoSEQ multiplex PCR, while TCRdb's copy carries only in-frame clones and drops some. The sample lists approximately 280,000 clones; approximately 89% were seen once. The source material was PBMCs or T cells enriched from blood (not recorded which). All receptors come from a woman under 30 who had recovered from COVID-19.

This chain links TRBV7-9 with TRBJ2-7; 9 nucleotides align to TRBD2. With 3 bases clipped from V and 6 bases from J, the junction kept 15 bases outside the gene matches. CDR1 SEHNR and CDR2 FQNEAQ come from the germline V gene (reference sequence). There are 17 residues in the CDR3. The CDR3 region has the DNA TGTGCCAGCAGCTTGATCGGATTTGGCGGGAGGGGTTTCGAGCAGTACTTC. Encoded protein: CASSLIGFGGRGFEQYF.

The V call is TRBV28, the J call TRBJ1-1; D gene uncertain. The CDR3 sequence is 12 residues long. V lost 7 bases and J 4 bases, leaving 10 bases between the germline ends. Germline CDR1 and CDR2: MDHEN and SYDVKM. The CDR3 DNA follows: TGTGCCAGCAAGGCTGGGAGCACTGAAGCTTTCTTT. Protein: CASKAGSTEAFF.

This clone was counted between two and nine times. This sequence joins TRBV5-1 and TRBJ1-6; the D gene is possibly TRBD1 (5 bases). This CDR3 is 17 amino acids long. Trimming pared 2 bases from V and 6 bases from J, leaving 18 bases between. Germline assignment: CDR1 SGHRS and CDR2 YFSETQ. The CDR3 DNA reads as TGCGCCAGCAGCTTAGCCCCCCCAGGGAACCCTAATTCACCCCTCCACTTT. Translating it yields CASSLAPPGNPNSPLHF.

The gene calls are TRBV5-4 and TRBJ2-5; 10 bases line up with TRBD2. The trim removed 0 bases at V and 4 bases at J, leaving 3 bases unmatched. The CDR3 spans 15 residues. Germline values: CDR1 SGHNT, CDR2 YYREEE (reference sequence). The CDR3 DNA reads TGTGCCAGCAGCTTGGGGCCTAGCGGGAGAGAGACCCAGTACTTC. Its protein is CASSLGPSGRETQYF.

The rearrangement uses TRBV5-5 and TRBJ1-2; TRBD1 matches at 7 bases. Germline-derived CDR1 and CDR2 are SGHKS and YYEKEE (reference sequence). The CDR3 consists of 14 residues. The V segment lost 4 bases and the J segment 3 bases; nucleotides outside the gene matches: 6. The CDR3 protein is CASSPNRGDYGYTF. CDR3 DNA: TGTGCCAGCAGCCCTAACAGGGGTGACTATGGCTACACCTTC.